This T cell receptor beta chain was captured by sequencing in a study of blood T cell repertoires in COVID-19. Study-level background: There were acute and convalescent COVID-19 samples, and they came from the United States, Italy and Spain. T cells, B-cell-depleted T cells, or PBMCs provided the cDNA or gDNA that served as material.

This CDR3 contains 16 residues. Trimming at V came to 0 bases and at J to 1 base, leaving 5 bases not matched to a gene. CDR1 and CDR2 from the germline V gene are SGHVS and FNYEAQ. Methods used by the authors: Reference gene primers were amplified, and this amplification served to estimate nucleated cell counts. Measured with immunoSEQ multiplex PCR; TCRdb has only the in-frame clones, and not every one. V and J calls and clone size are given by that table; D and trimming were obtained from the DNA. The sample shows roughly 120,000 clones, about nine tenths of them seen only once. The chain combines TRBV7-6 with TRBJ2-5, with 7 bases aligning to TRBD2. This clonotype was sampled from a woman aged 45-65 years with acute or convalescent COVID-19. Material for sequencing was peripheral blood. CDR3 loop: CASSLAVRGTQETQYF. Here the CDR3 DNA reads TGTGCCAGCAGCTTAGCGGTGCGGGGGACCCAAGAGACCCAGTACTTC.